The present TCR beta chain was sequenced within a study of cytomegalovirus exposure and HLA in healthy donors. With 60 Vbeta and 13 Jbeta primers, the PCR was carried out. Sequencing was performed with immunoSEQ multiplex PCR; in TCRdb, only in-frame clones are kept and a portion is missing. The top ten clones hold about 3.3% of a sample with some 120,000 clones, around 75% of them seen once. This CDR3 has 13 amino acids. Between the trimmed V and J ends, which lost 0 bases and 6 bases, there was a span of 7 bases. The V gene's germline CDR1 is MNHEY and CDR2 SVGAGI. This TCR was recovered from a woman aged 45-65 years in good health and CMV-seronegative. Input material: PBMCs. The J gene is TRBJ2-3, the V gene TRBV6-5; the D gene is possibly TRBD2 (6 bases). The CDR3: CASSYSEGDTQYF. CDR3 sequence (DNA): TGTGCCAGCAGTTACTCGGAGGGGGATACGCAGTATTTT.